Listed here are 15 T cell receptor beta chains from one sample, sequenced in a study of neoadjuvant anti-PD-1 for oral cavity cancer (dated by TCRdb to 2020 to 2023). In the paper's terms, the time point label means: after neoadjuvant nivolumab, at surgical resection. The receptor library was made with the immunoSEQ multiplex PCR assay. TCRdb carries this immuneACCESS record with in-frame sequences only. Its versions omit some clonotypes, under half of them owing to an unresolved V gene in the studies checked, with the rest unexplained. This sample is represented by about 13,000 clones; over 60% of them were singletons. The top ten hold roughly 3.2% of the sample. Sequenced material: PBMCs, taken after nivolumab (anti-PD-1) treatment. The receptors were gathered from a person between 40 and 85 years old with oral cavity squamous cell carcinoma.

V is TRBV18 and J is TRBJ2-5, with D tentatively TRBD2 (5 bases). The CDR3 has 13 residues. The germline CDR1 and CDR2 sequences are KGHSH and LQKENI. The V and J ends lost 3 bases and 4 bases respectively, with 9 bases between them. The CDR3 spells CASSPRRGETQYF. The CDR3 DNA reads as TGTGCCAGCTCACCGCGCCGGGGAGAGACCCAGTACTTC.

This chain uses TRBV6-1 with TRBJ2-5; D remains ambiguous. V gave up 4 bases and J gave up 1 base, with 7 bases separating them. The CDR3 covers 13 residues. Germline CDR1 is MNHNS and CDR2 is SASEGT. The CDR3: CASSVNPQETQYF. In DNA, the CDR3 is TGTGCCAGCAGTGTGAATCCCCAAGAGACCCAGTACTTC.

J is TRBJ2-4 and V is TRBV6-6; 8 bases agree with TRBD1. The germline CDR1 and CDR2 sequences are MNHNY and SVGAGI (reference sequence). The CDR3 runs 16 residues. The V and J ends lost 10 bases and 6 bases, in that order; junction bases with no gene match: 17. This CDR3 reads CATASAGQGAGNIQYF. CDR3 sequence (DNA): TGTGCCACCGCAAGCGCCGGACAGGGCGCGGGAAACATTCAGTACTTC.

V usage is TRBV10-1 and J usage is TRBJ2-1; no clear D gene. Germline values: CDR1 WNHNN, CDR2 SYGVQD (reference sequence). There are 12 residues in the CDR3. V was trimmed by 0 bases and J by 12 bases, leaving 9 bases between them. The CDR3: CASSESSGRQFF. CDR3 in DNA: TGCGCCAGCAGTGAGTCTAGTGGTCGGCAGTTCTTC.

The rearrangement links TRBV6-5 to TRBJ2-5; D gene unclear. Germline CDR1 and CDR2: MNHEY and SVGAGI. The V end was cut by 3 bases, the J end by 1 base, with 12 bases between. This CDR3 comprises 15 residues. The DNA for the CDR3 is TGTGCCAGCAGTTATTACGTCGGGTCCCAAGAGACCCAGTACTTC. Encoded protein: CASSYYVGSQETQYF.

This clone occurred a few times. V and J are TRBV7-2 and TRBJ2-7; D is unclear. This CDR3 region has 15 residues. V dropped 5 bases and J dropped 2 bases, with 16 bases sitting between them. The germline gives CDR1 SGHTA, CDR2 FQGNSA. CDR3 DNA sequence: TGTGCCAGCAGCCCTCTTGGCTCACACGCCTACGAGCAGTACTTC. Translated, it gives CASSPLGSHAYEQYF. The variable domain in full, completed from reference TRBV7-2 and TRBJ2-7, reads GAGVSQSPSNKVTEKGKDVELRCDPISGHTALYWYRQSLGQGLEFLIYFQGNSAPDKSGLPSDRFSAERTGGSVSTLTIQRTQQEDSAVYLCASSPLGSHAYEQYFGPGTRLTVT.

The V call is TRBV5-1, the J call TRBJ2-1; the match to TRBD2 covers 9 bases. V shed 0 bases, J shed 3 bases, and the junction held 4 bases outside the gene matches. The CDR3 covers 16 residues. Per the germline V gene, CDR1 is SGHRS and CDR2 is YFSETQ. The CDR3 coding sequence is TGCGCCAGCAGCTTGGATCAAGCGGGAGGCTACAATGAGCAGTTCTTC. Amino acids: CASSLDQAGGYNEQFF.

The V call is TRBV5-4, the J call TRBJ2-1; 7 bases agree with TRBD2. CDR1 is SGHNT and CDR2 is YYREEE in the germline V gene (reference sequence). This CDR3 has 17 residues. The junction had 12 bases not matched to a gene; V was cut back by 0 bases and J by 6 bases. The CDR3 bases are TGTGCCAGCAGCTTGGCCCCTAGCGGAGCATCTATCAATGAGCAGTTCTTC. Translation: CASSLAPSGASINEQFF.

The sample holds a few counts of this clone. This chain joins TRBV10-3 and TRBJ2-2; D remains ambiguous. Trimming took 0 bases from V and 5 from J, leaving 13 bases between them. Germline values: CDR1 ENHRY, CDR2 SYGVKD. The CDR3 length is 16 residues. CDR3 bases: TGTGCCATCAGTGAGTCTCCGGCGGAACTTACCGGGGAGCTGTTTTTT. This translates into CAISESPAELTGELFF.

J is TRBJ1-5 and V is TRBV30; D gene unclear. The germline V gene has CDR1 GTSNPN and CDR2 SVGIG (reference sequence). V gave up 1 base and J gave up 4 bases, with 11 bases separating them. The CDR3 is 14 residues long. The chain's CDR3 is CAWSGNAGNQPQHF. In nucleotides, the CDR3 is TGTGCCTGGAGTGGGAACGCGGGAAATCAGCCCCAGCATTTT.

This chain links TRBV19 with TRBJ1-2; D is ambiguous. Germline V CDR1 and CDR2: LNHDA, SQIVND (reference sequence). The CDR3 has 14 amino acids. V lost 3 bases and J 4 bases, leaving 12 bases between the germline ends. DNA for the CDR3: TGTGCCAGTAGTATGGAGGTCACGGGCTATGGCTACACCTTC. Encoded protein: CASSMEVTGYGYTF.

Only a few counts were recorded for this clone. The chain carries TRBV9 and TRBJ2-2; D is tentatively TRBD1 or TRBD2 (5 bases each). Germline V gives CDR1 SGDLS, CDR2 YYNGEE. V was cut by 6 bases and J by 5 bases, with 8 bases left in between. The CDR3 is made up of 12 amino acids. The CDR3 DNA reads as TGTGCCAGCAATGGGGGAACCGGGGAGCTGTTTTTT. Encoded protein: CASNGGTGELFF. Variable domain in full (rest from reference TRBV9 and TRBJ2-2): DSGVTQTPKHLITATGQRVTLRCSPRSGDLSVYWYQQSLDQGLQFLIQYYNGEERAKGNILERFSAQQFPDLHSELNLSSLELGDSALYFCASNGGTGELFFGEGSRLTVL.

The rearrangement uses TRBV5-1 and TRBJ2-6; 7 bases map to TRBD1. Germline V gives CDR1 SGHRS, CDR2 YFSETQ. CDR3 size: 17 residues. J was trimmed by 0 bases and V by 0 bases; bases with no gene match: 3. The CDR3 here is CASSLGDSTSGANVLTF. Written as DNA, the CDR3 is TGCGCCAGCAGCTTGGGGGACAGTACCTCTGGGGCCAACGTCCTGACTTTC. The full variable domain, its missing parts supplied by reference TRBV5-1 and TRBJ2-6, is KAGVTQTPRYLIKTRGQQVTLSCSPISGHRSVSWYQQTPGQGLQFLFEYFSETQRNKGNFPGRFSGRQFSNSRSEMNVSTLELGDSALYLCASSLGDSTSGANVLTFGAGSRLTVL.

V and J are TRBV2 and TRBJ2-7; D is perhaps TRBD1 (5 bases). In germline, CDR1 is SNHLY, CDR2 FYNNEI. With 3 bases removed from V and 0 bases from J, the gap between germline ends came to 6 bases. The length of the CDR3 is 13 residues. The DNA of the CDR3 is TGTGCCAGCAGTGAGGGGCTCTCCTACGAGCAGTACTTC. Protein: CASSEGLSYEQYF.

The CDR3 DNA follows: TGTGCCATCAGTGCGCCGGGGGGCGGGGATCGTGGAGATACGCAGTATTTT. Protein: CAISAPGGGDRGDTQYF. V and J are TRBV10-3 and TRBJ2-3, with TRBD2 as a possible D gene (7 bases). The CDR3 consists of 17 residues. Germline V lookup: CDR1 ENHRY, CDR2 SYGVKD. The V end lost 4 bases, the J end lost 5 bases, and 22 bases lay between the germline ends.